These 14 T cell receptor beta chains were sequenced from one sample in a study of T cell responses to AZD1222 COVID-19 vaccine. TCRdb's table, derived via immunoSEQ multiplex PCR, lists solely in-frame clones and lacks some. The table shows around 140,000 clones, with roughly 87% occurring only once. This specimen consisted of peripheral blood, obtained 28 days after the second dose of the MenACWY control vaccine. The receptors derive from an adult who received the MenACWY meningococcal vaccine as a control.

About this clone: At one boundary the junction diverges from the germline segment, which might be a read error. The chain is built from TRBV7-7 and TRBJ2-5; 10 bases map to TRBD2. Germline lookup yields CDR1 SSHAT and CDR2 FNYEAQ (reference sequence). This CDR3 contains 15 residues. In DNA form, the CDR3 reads TGTGCTAGCAGCCCAAGCGGGGGGGCCGGACTGACCCAGTACTTC. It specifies CASSPSGGAGLTQYF.

CDR3 sequence (DNA): TGTGCCAGTAGTATGGGGAGCGGGACTAGCGGGGGGCGGCAGTACTTC. Translating it yields CASSMGSGTSGGRQYF. The J gene is TRBJ2-7, the V gene TRBV19; 15 bases are shared with TRBD2. CDR3 length: 16 amino acids. With V trimmed by 3 bases and J by 9 bases, 9 bases remained unmatched. The germline CDR1 and CDR2 sequences are LNHDA and SQIVND (reference sequence).

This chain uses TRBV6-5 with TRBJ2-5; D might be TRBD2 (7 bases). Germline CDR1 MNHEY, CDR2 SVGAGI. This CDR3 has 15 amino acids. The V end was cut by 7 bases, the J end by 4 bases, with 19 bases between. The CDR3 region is CASIPPGGRGETQYF. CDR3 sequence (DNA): TGTGCCAGCATCCCTCCCGGGGGGCGAGGAGAGACCCAGTACTTC.

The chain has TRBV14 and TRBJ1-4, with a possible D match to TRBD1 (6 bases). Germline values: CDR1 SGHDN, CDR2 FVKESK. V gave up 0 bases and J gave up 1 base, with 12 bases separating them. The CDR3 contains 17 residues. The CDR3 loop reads CASSQDAGVLTNEKLFF. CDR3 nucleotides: TGTGCCAGCAGCCAAGATGCAGGGGTATTAACTAATGAAAAACTGTTTTTT.

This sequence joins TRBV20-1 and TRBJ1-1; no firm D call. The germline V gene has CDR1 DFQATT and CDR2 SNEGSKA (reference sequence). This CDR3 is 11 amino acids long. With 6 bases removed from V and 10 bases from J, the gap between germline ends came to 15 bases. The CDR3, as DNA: TGCAGTGCCTTACCGGGGTTAGGAGCTTTCTTT. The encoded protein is CSALPGLGAFF.

The chain's CDR3 is CASSWGGAGAYNEQFF. CDR3 nucleotides: TGTGCCAGCAGTTGGGGGGGAGCTGGGGCCTACAATGAGCAGTTCTTC. The V call is TRBV6-2 or TRBV6-3, the J call TRBJ2-1, with TRBD2 matching 7 bases. Germline values: CDR1 MNHEY, CDR2 SVGEGT. Losses at the gene ends were 4 bases for V and 2 bases for J; bases not matched to a gene: 8. CDR3 length equals 16 residues.

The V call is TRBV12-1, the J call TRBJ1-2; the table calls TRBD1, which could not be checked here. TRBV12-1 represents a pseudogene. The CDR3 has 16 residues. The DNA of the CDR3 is TGTGCCAGCAGCTTTGGACTACAGGGACAAAGCTATGGCTACACCTTC. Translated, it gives CASSFGLQGQSYGYTF.

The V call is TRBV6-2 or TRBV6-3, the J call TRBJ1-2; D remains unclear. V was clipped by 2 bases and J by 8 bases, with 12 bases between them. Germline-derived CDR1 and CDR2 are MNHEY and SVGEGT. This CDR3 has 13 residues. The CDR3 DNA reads TGTGCCAGCAGTTACGGTTCGTTCGTGGGCTACACCTTC. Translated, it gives CASSYGSFVGYTF.

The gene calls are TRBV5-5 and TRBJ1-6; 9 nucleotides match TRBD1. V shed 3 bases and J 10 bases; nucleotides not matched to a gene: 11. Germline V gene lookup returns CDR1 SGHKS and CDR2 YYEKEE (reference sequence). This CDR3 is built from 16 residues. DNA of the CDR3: TGTGCCAGCAGCTCGTACTCCGGGACAGGGAAGTCACCCCTCCACTTT. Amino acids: CASSSYSGTGKSPLHF.

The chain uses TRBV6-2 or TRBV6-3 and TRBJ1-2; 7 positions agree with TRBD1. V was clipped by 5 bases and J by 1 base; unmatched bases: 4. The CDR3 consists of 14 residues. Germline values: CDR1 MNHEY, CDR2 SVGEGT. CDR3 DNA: TGTGCCAGCAGTCGAAGACAGGGTAACTATGGCTACACCTTC. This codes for CASSRRQGNYGYTF.

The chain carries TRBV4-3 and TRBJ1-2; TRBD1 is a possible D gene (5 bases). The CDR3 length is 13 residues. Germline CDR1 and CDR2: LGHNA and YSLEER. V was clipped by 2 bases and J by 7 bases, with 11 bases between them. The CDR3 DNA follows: TGCGCCAGCAGCCAAATTAGTGGGGGTGGCTACACCTTC. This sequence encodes CASSQISGGGYTF.

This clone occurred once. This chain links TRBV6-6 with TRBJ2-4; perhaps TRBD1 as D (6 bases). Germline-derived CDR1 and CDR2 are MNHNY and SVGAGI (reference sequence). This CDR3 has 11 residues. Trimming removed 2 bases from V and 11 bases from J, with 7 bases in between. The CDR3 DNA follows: TGTGCCAGCAGTTACGGACAGCTTCAGTACTTC. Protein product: CASSYGQLQYF.

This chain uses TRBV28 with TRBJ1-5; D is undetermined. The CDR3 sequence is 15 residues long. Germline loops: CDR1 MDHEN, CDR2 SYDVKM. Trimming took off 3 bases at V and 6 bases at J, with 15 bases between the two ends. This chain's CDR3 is CASSFTGSLFQPQHF. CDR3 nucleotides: TGTGCCAGCAGTTTTACGGGGAGTTTGTTTCAGCCCCAGCATTTT.

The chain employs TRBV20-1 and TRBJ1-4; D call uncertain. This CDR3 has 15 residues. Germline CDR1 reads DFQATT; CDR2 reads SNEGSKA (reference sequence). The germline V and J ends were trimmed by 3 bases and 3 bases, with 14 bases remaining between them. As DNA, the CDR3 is TGCAGTGCTAGTCGTTTAGGTCAGGCTAATGAAAAACTGTTTTTT. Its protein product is CSASRLGQANEKLFF.